The following is a T cell receptor (beta chain) sequence with its context. Sequenced by immunoSEQ multiplex PCR; TCRdb stores in-frame clones only, minus some. The table includes roughly 150,000 clones, about 90% detected once. The data stem from a study of T cell responses to AZD1222 COVID-19 vaccine. CDR3 size: 10 residues. Deletions cut 4 bases from V and 9 bases from J, with 4 bases between. The V gene's germline CDR1 is SNHLY and CDR2 FYNNEI. V and J are TRBV2 and TRBJ2-1, with D unresolved. The sequencing here drew on peripheral blood, taken on day 0 of AZD1222 vaccination. This TCR was sampled from an adult in good health. The CDR3 is CASSATEQFF. In nucleotides, the CDR3 is TGTGCCAGCAGTGCTACTGAGCAGTTCTTC.